The entry below describes one TCR beta chain. The antigen is not known. These data are taken from a study of OX40 agonist ivuxolimab in advanced cancers. About the research overall: An anti-OX40 (CD134) antibody with agonistic activity, ivuxolimab, was administered to patients. Patients received ivuxolimab, an intravenous treatment, every 2 weeks at 0.01 to 10 mg/kg.

General observations from the study: Clones of CD4+ and CD8+ blood T cells grew by week 6 at doses of 0.1 to 3.0 mg/kg.

The assay was immunoSEQ multiplex PCR, and TCRdb's table has in-frame clones only and misses some. The repertoire consists of about 93,000 clones, with 90% to 95% occurring once and the leading ten covering about 2.6%. The V and J ends lost 7 bases and 1 base respectively, with 12 bases between them. CDR1 is SGHRS and CDR2 is YFSETQ in the germline V gene. The CDR3 covers 15 residues. The sample here was CD4+ or CD8+ T cells sorted from blood, taken in a trial of the OX40 agonist ivuxolimab. The chain uses TRBV5-1 and TRBJ2-6; D is uncertain. This clonotype was sampled from an adult with an advanced solid tumor such as melanoma, head and neck, liver or kidney cancer. CDR3 DNA sequence: TGCGCCAGCGCCCTAGGCTTTTCTGGGGCCAACGTCCTGACTTTC. Translation: CASALGFSGANVLTF.